The present entry profiles one T cell receptor (beta chain) with its context. What it binds is unknown. The source of the sample is a study of cytomegalovirus exposure and HLA in healthy donors. V was cut by 0 bases and J by 0 bases, with 7 bases left in between. This CDR3 comprises 15 residues. Germline loops: CDR1 SGHRS, CDR2 YFSETQ. Amplification used 60 Vbeta primers and 13 Jbeta primers. Some clones are missing from TCRdb's copy, which holds only in-frame ones; the method was immunoSEQ multiplex PCR. The table has some 180,000 clones, around four fifths seen once. The study, taken as a whole, reports: Whilst most TCR sequences proved rare, a subset of public TCRs occurred across many donors.

The sample taken for sequencing was PBMCs. The TCR was taken from a woman aged 25 to 39 in good health and CMV-seronegative. This chain connects TRBV5-1 to TRBJ1-3; D not resolved. For the CDR3, the DNA is TGCGCCAGCAGCTTGGACGGAGACTCTGGAAACACCATATATTTT. The encoded protein is CASSLDGDSGNTIYF.